This TCR beta chain was recorded in a study of blood T cells in healthy people across ages. The CDR3 totals 13 residues. Trimming stripped 5 bases from V and 8 bases from J, with 10 bases between. From germline, CDR1 is MNHNS and CDR2 SASEGT. Primed by a sample-barcoded 5' primer and a J-beta primer mix, a second PCR proceeded for roughly 6 to 12 cycles. Each sample provided no less than 2.5 million CDR3-containing paired-end reads. TCRdb analysed the 5' RACE reads with MiXCR anew, one entry per CDR3 protein. The sample has roughly 1.5 million distinct CDR3 sequences; roughly 43% are singletons. The people who gave samples were healthy Caucasians from Russia, aged about 6 to 100. No fewer than 5.5 micrograms of total RNA were isolated from every sample.

This clonotype was obtained from a woman under 30 in good health. The sample taken for sequencing was blood. V and J are TRBV6-1 and TRBJ1-6; tentative D call: TRBD1 (6 bases). The CDR3 DNA reads TGTGCCAGCAGTTCGGGGGGCCATTCACCCCTCCACTTT. Translated: CASSSGGHSPLHF.